These 31 T cell receptor beta chains were all obtained from the same sample, sequenced in a study of radiation and T cells in renal cell carcinoma. Profiling relied on immunoSEQ multiplex PCR, and the TCRdb table lists in-frame clones only, not all of them. The table includes 120,000 to 150,000 clones, less than 90% detected once. Time point reported: baseline pretreatment blood. The treatment: 15 Gy SBRT to primary tumor, nephrectomy 4 weeks later. Sequencing was performed on blood, taken from a patient whose treatment included radiotherapy and nephrectomy. Receptors were obtained from a woman in her seventies with renal cell carcinoma.

The chain recombines TRBV27 with TRBJ2-1; 9 bases fit TRBD1. The CDR3 totals 15 residues. The germline V gene encodes CDR1 MNHEY and CDR2 SMNVEV (reference sequence). With V trimmed by 5 bases and J by 2 bases, 4 bases remained unmatched. CDR3 protein: CASSPTGGPYNEQFF. CDR3 coding DNA: TGTGCCAGCAGTCCCACAGGGGGCCCCTACAATGAGCAGTTCTTC.

This clone is classed as medium-sized (0.01 to 0.1%). This rearrangement joins TRBV6-1 to TRBJ1-1; D is undetermined. V was trimmed by 2 bases and J by 2 bases, leaving 0 bases between them. This CDR3 region has 11 residues. CDR1 MNHNS and CDR2 SASEGT come from the germline V gene. The CDR3 here is CASSENTEAFF. CDR3 nucleotide sequence: TGTGCCAGCAGTGAAAACACTGAAGCTTTCTTT.

This chain links TRBV20-1 with TRBJ2-1; no definite D call. V gave up 1 base and J gave up 8 bases, with 3 bases separating them. The CDR3 length is 10 residues. Per the germline V gene, CDR1 is DFQATT and CDR2 is SNEGSKA (reference sequence). The CDR3 DNA is TGCAGTGCTAGAGGTGATGAGCAGTTCTTC. The encoded protein is CSARGDEQFF.

V and J are TRBV5-1 and TRBJ2-7; TRBD1 matches at 7 bases. Germline lookup yields CDR1 SGHRS and CDR2 YFSETQ. V lost 8 bases, J lost 1 base, and 6 bases stayed unmatched. This CDR3 is 13 amino acids long. The CDR3 here is CASGVGQSYEQYF. The CDR3, as DNA: TGCGCCAGTGGCGTGGGACAGTCCTACGAGCAGTACTTC.

The chain uses TRBV6-5 and TRBJ1-5, with D hard to call. Germline loops: CDR1 MNHEY, CDR2 SVGAGI. Trimming removed 2 bases at V and 1 base at J, with 6 bases between. This CDR3 is 14 amino acids long. CDR3 in DNA: TGTGCCAGCAGTTACCCCGGGAGCAATCAGCCCCAGCATTTT. Its translation is CASSYPGSNQPQHF.

This clone was observed a single time. This rearrangement joins TRBV28 to TRBJ2-3; 14 positions match TRBD2. Germline trimming cut 1 base from V and 7 bases from J; bases unmatched to any gene: 13. The CDR3 extends over 19 amino acids. Germline CDR1 reads MDHEN; CDR2 reads SYDVKM. CDR3 DNA sequence: TGTGCCAGCAGTTTATCGGGGACTAGCGGGGGCAAAACACATTATACGCAGTATTTT. Protein product: CASSLSGTSGGKTHYTQYF.

This clone was detected only once. The chain recombines TRBV4-1 with TRBJ1-1, with 7 bases matching TRBD1. Trimming removed 4 bases from V and 1 base from J; junction bases left unmatched: 12. This CDR3 contains 17 residues. The germline gives CDR1 MGHRA, CDR2 YSYEKL. CDR3 bases: TGCGCCAGCAGCCCAACCCCCGGGACAGCAGCGAACACTGAAGCTTTCTTT. It encodes CASSPTPGTAANTEAFF.

The table lists this clone with a count of one. This chain links TRBV25-1 with TRBJ1-6; 10 bases match TRBD1. The ends lost 7 bases at V and 13 bases at J; junction bases unmatched: 7. This CDR3 region has 13 residues. Germline V gene lookup returns CDR1 MGHDK and CDR2 SYGVNS. CDR3 protein: CASTPGQGIPLHF. Here the CDR3 DNA reads TGTGCCAGCACCCCGGGACAGGGGATCCCCCTCCACTTT.

This chain joins TRBV9 and TRBJ2-1, with 12 nucleotides matching TRBD2. The germline gives CDR1 SGDLS, CDR2 YYNGEE. The V and J ends lost 3 bases and 4 bases, in that order; junction bases with no gene match: 5. This CDR3 has 16 residues. In DNA, the CDR3 is TGTGCCAGCAGCGACACTAGCGGGGGGACGTACAATGAGCAGTTCTTC. Its protein product is CASSDTSGGTYNEQFF.

The chain is built from TRBV4-2 and TRBJ1-5; 7 nucleotides match TRBD1. The trim removed 4 bases at V and 3 bases at J, leaving 9 bases unmatched. The CDR3 is made up of 16 amino acids. Germline assignment: CDR1 LGHNA and CDR2 YNFKEQ. The CDR3 DNA is TGTGCCAGCAGCCCCGCTGGAGGACAGGCCAATCAGCCCCAGCATTTT. Translating gives CASSPAGGQANQPQHF.

This clone was observed a handful of times. The V and J genes are TRBV11-2 and TRBJ1-1; no clear D. The V and J ends lost 0 bases and 3 bases respectively, with 11 bases between them. The CDR3 is made up of 15 amino acids. Germline V gene lookup returns CDR1 SGHAT and CDR2 FQNNGV. The CDR3 reads CASSLEKGRYTEAFF. CDR3 nucleotide sequence: TGTGCCAGCAGCTTAGAGAAGGGTCGGTACACTGAAGCTTTCTTT.

This rearrangement joins TRBV5-1 to TRBJ2-7, with 11 nucleotides matching TRBD1. With 0 bases clipped from V and 1 base from J, the junction kept 9 bases outside the gene matches. This CDR3 region has 18 residues. Germline assignment: CDR1 SGHRS and CDR2 YFSETQ. The CDR3 coding sequence is TGCGCCAGCAGCTTGGGAGGGACAGGGGGACATACTTCCTACGAGCAGTACTTC. Translation gives CASSLGGTGGHTSYEQYF.

The chain employs TRBV5-4 and TRBJ2-4; 11 nucleotides match TRBD1. The germline V gene encodes CDR1 SGHNT and CDR2 YYREEE (reference sequence). The CDR3 contains 17 residues. With V trimmed by 4 bases and J by 0 bases, 6 bases remained unmatched. The CDR3 here is CASSTGTGGLAKNIQYF. The DNA for the CDR3 is TGTGCCAGCAGCACCGGGACAGGGGGGTTAGCCAAAAACATTCAGTACTTC.

This sequence joins TRBV28 and TRBJ2-2; D unclear. Germline CDR1 MDHEN, CDR2 SYDVKM. Trimming left V 8 bases short and J 3 bases short, with 10 bases between. This CDR3 contains 13 residues. CDR3 loop: CASGESDTGELFF. CDR3 bases: TGTGCCAGCGGGGAATCCGACACCGGGGAGCTGTTTTTT.

This chain connects TRBV14 to TRBJ2-3; tentative D call: TRBD2 (7 bases). CDR3 length: 16 amino acids. The V end was cut by 4 bases, the J end by 4 bases, with 18 bases between. CDR1 SGHDN and CDR2 FVKESK come from the germline V gene. The CDR3 sequence: CASSLPLGGGSDTQYF. CDR3 DNA sequence: TGTGCCAGCAGCCTACCCTTAGGGGGGGGTTCAGATACGCAGTATTTT.

This clone was detected once. The chain joins TRBV7-2 to TRBJ1-5; a weak D match, TRBD1 (5 bases). The germline V and J ends were trimmed by 5 bases and 3 bases, with 14 bases remaining between them. This CDR3 region has 15 residues. Germline loops: CDR1 SGHTA, CDR2 FQGNSA. CDR3 protein: CASSLYQGNNQPQHF. Here the CDR3 DNA reads TGTGCCAGCAGCCTCTACCAGGGTAACAATCAGCCCCAGCATTTT.

The rearrangement joins TRBV11-3 to TRBJ1-1; D uncertain. Germline values: CDR1 SGHNT, CDR2 YENEEA. This CDR3 has 15 amino acids. V was pared by 3 bases and J by 2 bases, with 13 bases between. CDR3 DNA sequence: TGTGCCAGCAGCTTGTCGGGAGGGAAAAACACTGAAGCTTTCTTT. Its translation: CASSLSGGKNTEAFF.

The V call is TRBV18, the J call TRBJ2-1; either TRBD1 or TRBD2 may supply D (5 bases each). The CDR3 spans 14 residues. V lost 3 bases and J lost 5, with 11 bases in between. Germline CDR1 reads KGHSH; CDR2 reads LQKENI. The CDR3 protein is CASSPRGVNNEQFF. The CDR3 bases are TGTGCCAGCTCACCTAGAGGGGTTAACAATGAGCAGTTCTTC.

The J gene is TRBJ2-5, the V gene TRBV7-2; TRBD2 matches at 7 bases. Germline values: CDR1 SGHTA, CDR2 FQGNSA. The J segment lost 5 bases and the V segment lost 5 bases, leaving 8 bases of the junction unmatched. The CDR3 length is 14 residues. The CDR3 DNA sequence: TGTGCCAGCAGCCGGGGGGAGTTCGGGGAGACCCAGTACTTC. This encodes CASSRGEFGETQYF.

This chain uses TRBV30 with TRBJ1-5; D is unresolved. Trimming pared 2 bases from V and 6 bases from J, leaving 14 bases between. The length of the CDR3 is 14 residues. Germline V gives CDR1 GTSNPN, CDR2 SVGIG (reference sequence). The DNA of the CDR3 is TGTGCCTGGAGTATGGAGGCAGCGGGTCAGCCCCAGCATTTT. It translates to CAWSMEAAGQPQHF.

The rearrangement uses TRBV18 and TRBJ1-4; a possible D gene is TRBD1 (5 bases). This CDR3 contains 15 residues. Germline V gives CDR1 KGHSH, CDR2 LQKENI. V shed 4 bases and J shed 7 bases, with 16 bases lying between them. DNA of the CDR3: TGTGCCAGCTCACTCGCGGGACGGCGGGGTGAAAAACTGTTTTTT. As protein: CASSLAGRRGEKLFF.

The chain links TRBV19 to TRBJ1-2; 7 bases agree with TRBD1. From germline, CDR1 is LNHDA and CDR2 SQIVND (reference sequence). CDR3 length: 16 amino acids. V gave up 6 bases and J gave up 4 bases; unmatched junction bases: 14. The CDR3 sequence is CASSYRQGASGYGYTF. The CDR3 bases are TGTGCCAGTAGCTACCGACAGGGAGCATCGGGCTATGGCTACACCTTC.

The chain uses TRBV27 and TRBJ1-2; tentative D call: TRBD1 (6 bases). The CDR3 runs to 15 residues. Germline V lookup: CDR1 MNHEY, CDR2 SMNVEV (reference sequence). Trimming removed 3 bases at V and 6 bases at J, with 17 bases between. DNA for the CDR3: TGTGCCAGCAGTTTTAGACAGGAACCTACCCATGGCTACACCTTC. Translated: CASSFRQEPTHGYTF.

The J gene is TRBJ1-1, the V gene TRBV7-8; D is ambiguous. The germline V gene encodes CDR1 SGHVS and CDR2 FQNEAQ. Trimming stripped 2 bases from V and 5 bases from J, with 15 bases between. This CDR3 comprises 15 residues. This chain's CDR3 is CASSLRGRVVTEAFF. For the CDR3, the DNA is TGTGCCAGCAGCTTACGCGGCCGGGTGGTGACTGAAGCTTTCTTT.

This clone was seen a single time. The chain joins TRBV11-2 to TRBJ2-7, with TRBD2 identical over 7 bases. Germline V CDR1 and CDR2: SGHAT, FQNNGV. The CDR3 is 15 residues long. J gave up 0 bases and V 2 bases, and 4 bases lay outside the gene matches. The CDR3 sequence: CASSLKGGSSYEQYF. The DNA for the CDR3 is TGTGCCAGCAGCTTAAAAGGCGGGAGCTCCTACGAGCAGTACTTC.

This chain uses TRBV2 with TRBJ2-3, with TRBD2 as a possible D gene (6 bases). Trimming cost V 2 bases and J 1 base, with 10 bases left between them. The CDR3 runs 15 residues. Germline V lookup: CDR1 SNHLY, CDR2 FYNNEI. Written as DNA, the CDR3 is TGTGCCAGCAGTGAATGGGACTCGGGCACAGATACGCAGTATTTT. It yields the protein CASSEWDSGTDTQYF.

This clone has just one count. The chain carries TRBV19 and TRBJ2-7; 8 nucleotides line up with TRBD1. The CDR3 loop spans 13 amino acids. Germline CDR1 and CDR2: LNHDA and SQIVND (reference sequence). V shed 10 bases, J shed 2 bases, and the junction held 7 bases outside the gene matches. CDR3 protein: CATSPGQAYEQYF. CDR3 nucleotides: TGTGCCACCTCCCCGGGACAGGCCTACGAGCAGTACTTC.

The chain is built from TRBV6-5 and TRBJ2-5; TRBD1 agrees at 7 bases. CDR3 size: 15 residues. J was trimmed by 3 bases and V by 6 bases; bases with no gene match: 10. From germline, CDR1 is MNHEY and CDR2 SVGAGI. For the CDR3, the DNA is TGTGCCAGCAGCTCTCGAGCGACAGGGAAAGAGACCCAGTACTTC. It translates to CASSSRATGKETQYF.

The chain carries TRBV4-1 and TRBJ2-3; D might be TRBD1 or TRBD2, each matching 7 bases. Trimming removed 1 base at V and 3 bases at J, with 17 bases between. CDR1 MGHRA and CDR2 YSYEKL come from the germline V gene. This CDR3 has 17 residues. The chain's CDR3 is CASSQAPGGGTTDTQYF. The CDR3 nucleotides are TGCGCCAGCAGCCAAGCCCCAGGGGGGGGGACGACAGATACGCAGTATTTT.

J is TRBJ2-5 and V is TRBV15, with D unclear. This CDR3 is 13 amino acids long. Trimming stripped 2 bases from V and 1 base from J, with 5 bases between. Germline lookup yields CDR1 LNHNV and CDR2 YYDKDF (reference sequence). The CDR3 loop is CATSRTGQETQYF. For the CDR3, the DNA is TGTGCCACCAGCAGAACCGGCCAAGAGACCCAGTACTTC.

With regard to this clone: Other DNA sequences from this sample encode an identical CDR3 as well. The chain combines TRBV19 with TRBJ2-7; 7 bases fit TRBD1. V lost 5 bases, J lost 0 bases, and 10 bases stayed unmatched. From germline, CDR1 is LNHDA and CDR2 SQIVND (reference sequence). The CDR3 is 16 residues long. The chain's CDR3 is CASSGYRGPSSYEQYF. The CDR3 DNA reads as TGTGCCAGTAGTGGATACAGGGGCCCCAGCTCCTACGAGCAGTACTTC.